This T cell receptor (beta chain) appears in the sequencing data of a study of CD8+CD57+ T cells in acquired aplastic anemia. Background on the study: Average DNA yield from sorted CD4+ and CD8+ cells was around 3 ug. Findings and caveats of the study: Found in both controls and patients were twenty-nine CD8+ CDR3 sequences. Patients showed no significant difference from controls in CD8+ Simpson's diversity.

Concerning this clonotype: Its target is unknown.

The CDR3 has 16 residues. Trimming took 8 bases from V and 8 from J; bases not matched to a gene: 16. Profiles of TCR beta VDJ and CDR3 were generated from a genomic DNA template. TCRdb recomputed calls from the reads with MiXCR, one row per CDR3 protein. The data show about 42,000 distinct CDR3 sequences, with approximately 67% seen just once and about a quarter held by the top ten. The clonotype was recovered from a human donor in good health, serving as a control. J is TRBJ1-2 and V is TRBV5-3, with TRBD1 matching 12 bases. TRBV5-3 has ORF status, its function being uncertain. Source material: sorted CD4+, CD8+, or CD8+CD57+ T cells (not recorded which) from PBMCs. CDR3 amino acids: CASSPPKGTGGNGYTF. The CDR3 DNA follows: TGTGCCAGTAGTCCACCGAAGGGGACAGGGGGCAACGGCTACACCTTC.